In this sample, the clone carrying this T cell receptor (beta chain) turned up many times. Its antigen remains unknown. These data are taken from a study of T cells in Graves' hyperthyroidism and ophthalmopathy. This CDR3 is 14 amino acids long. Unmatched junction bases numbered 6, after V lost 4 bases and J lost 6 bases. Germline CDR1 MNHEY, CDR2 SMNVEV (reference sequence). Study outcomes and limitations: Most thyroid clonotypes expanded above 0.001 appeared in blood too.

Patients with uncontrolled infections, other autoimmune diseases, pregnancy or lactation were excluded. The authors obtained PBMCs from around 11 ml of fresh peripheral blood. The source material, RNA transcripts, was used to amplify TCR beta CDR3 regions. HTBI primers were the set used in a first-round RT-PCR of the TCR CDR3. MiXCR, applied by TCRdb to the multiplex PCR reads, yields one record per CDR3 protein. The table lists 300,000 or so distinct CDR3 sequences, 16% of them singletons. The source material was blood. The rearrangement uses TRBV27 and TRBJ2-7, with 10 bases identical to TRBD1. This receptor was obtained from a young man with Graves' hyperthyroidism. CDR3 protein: CASSYDRGRSEQYF. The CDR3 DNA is TGTGCCAGCAGTTACGACAGGGGGCGGTCCGAGCAGTACTTC.